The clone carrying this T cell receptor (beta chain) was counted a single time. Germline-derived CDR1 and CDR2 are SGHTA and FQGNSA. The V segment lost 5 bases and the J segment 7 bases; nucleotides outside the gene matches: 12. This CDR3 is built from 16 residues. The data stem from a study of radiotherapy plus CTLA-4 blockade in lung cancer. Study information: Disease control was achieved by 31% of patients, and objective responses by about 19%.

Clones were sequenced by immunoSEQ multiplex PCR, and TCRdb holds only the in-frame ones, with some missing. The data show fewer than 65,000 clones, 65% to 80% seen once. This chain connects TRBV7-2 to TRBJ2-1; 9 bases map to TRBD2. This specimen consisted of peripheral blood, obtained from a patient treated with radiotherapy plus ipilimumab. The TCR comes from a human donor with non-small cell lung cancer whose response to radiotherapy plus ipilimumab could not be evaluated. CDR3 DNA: TGTGCCAGCAGCCGCCGGGGCGGGAGGGCGGGGAATGAGCAGTTCTTC. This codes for CASSRRGGRAGNEQFF.